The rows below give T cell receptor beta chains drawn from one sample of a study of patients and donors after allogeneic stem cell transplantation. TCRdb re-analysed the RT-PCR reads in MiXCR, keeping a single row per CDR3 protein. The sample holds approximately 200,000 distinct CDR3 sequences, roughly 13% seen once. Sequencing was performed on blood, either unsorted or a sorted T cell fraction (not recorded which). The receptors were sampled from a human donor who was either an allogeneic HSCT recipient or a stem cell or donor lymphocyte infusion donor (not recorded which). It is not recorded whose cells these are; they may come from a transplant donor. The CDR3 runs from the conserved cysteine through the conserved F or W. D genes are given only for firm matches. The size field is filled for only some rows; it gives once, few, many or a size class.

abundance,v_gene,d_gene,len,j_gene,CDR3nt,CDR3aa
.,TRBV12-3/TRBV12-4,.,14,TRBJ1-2,TGTGCCAGCAGTTTAGGACACACGAACTATGGCTACACCTTC,CASSLGHTNYGYTF
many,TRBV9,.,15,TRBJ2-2,TGTGCCAGCAGCGTAGACGGGCAGAACACCGGGGAGCTGTTTTTT,CASSVDGQNTGELFF
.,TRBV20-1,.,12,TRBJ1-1,TGCAGTGCTTTTCTAGGGGGCACTGAAGCTTTCTTT,CSAFLGGTEAFF
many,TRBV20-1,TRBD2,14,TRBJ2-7,TGCAGTGCTGCCCACCCTAGCGGGAGGGCCGAGCAGTACTTC,CSAAHPSGRAEQYF
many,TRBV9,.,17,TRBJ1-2,TGTGCCAGCAGCGTAGGCCCCGGGGCCCACAGTGGGGATGGCTACACCTTC,CASSVGPGAHSGDGYTF
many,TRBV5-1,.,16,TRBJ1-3,TGCGCCAGCAGCTTGCGACCGGGGATCGCTGGAAACACCATATATTTT,CASSLRPGIAGNTIYF
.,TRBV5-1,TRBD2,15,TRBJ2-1,TGCGCCAGCAGCGCCGGGACTAGCGACTACAATGAGCAGTTCTTC,CASSAGTSDYNEQFF
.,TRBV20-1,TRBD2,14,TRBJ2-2,TGCAGTGCTAGGGCTAGCGGCGTCCCCGGGGAGCTGTTTTTT,CSARASGVPGELFF
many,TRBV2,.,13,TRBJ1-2,TGTGCCAGCAACCGGGGACCAAACTATGGCTACACCTTC,CASNRGPNYGYTF
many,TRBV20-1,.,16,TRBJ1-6,TGCAGTGCTAGAGTGACGGCTAGCTCCTATAATTCACCCCTCCACTTT,CSARVTASSYNSPLHF
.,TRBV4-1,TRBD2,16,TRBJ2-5,TGCGCCAGCAGCCAACCGGGACTAGCGGGGGGGAATCCCCAGTACTTC,CASSQPGLAGGNPQYF
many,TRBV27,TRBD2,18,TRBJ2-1,TGTGCCAGCAGTTTATTGGGAGGATCGAGCGGGAGGCTCAATGAGCAGTTCTTC,CASSLLGGSSGRLNEQFF
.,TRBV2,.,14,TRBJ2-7,TGTGCCAGCAGTGTAGGCGGGCCCTCCTACGAGCAGTACTTC,CASSVGGPSYEQYF
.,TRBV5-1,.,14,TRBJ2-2,TGCGCCAGCAGCTTGAGCAGATTCACCGGGGAGCTGTTTTTT,CASSLSRFTGELFF
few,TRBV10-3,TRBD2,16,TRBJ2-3,TGTGCCATCAGCGAAGGGCGGGAGGTCCTTAGGGATACGCAGTATTTT,CAISEGREVLRDTQYF
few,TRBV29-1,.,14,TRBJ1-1,TGCAGCGTTGAGGCAGGAAACTTGAACACTGAAGCTTTCTTT,CSVEAGNLNTEAFF
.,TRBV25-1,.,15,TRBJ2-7,TGTGCCAGCAGAGAGGAGGGGACGCACGCCTACGAGCAGTACTTC,CASREEGTHAYEQYF
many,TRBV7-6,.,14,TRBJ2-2,TGTGCCAGCAGCTTATCTCAAGTACCCGGGGAGCTGTTTTTT,CASSLSQVPGELFF
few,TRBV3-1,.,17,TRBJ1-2,TGTGCCAGCAGCTCCTGGGCCTTCCAAACTCAAAACTATGGCTACACCTTC,CASSSWAFQTQNYGYTF
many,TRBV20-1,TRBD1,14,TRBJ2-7,TGCAGTGCTCAAAGACAGGGAAGAGCCTACGAGCAGTACTTC,CSAQRQGRAYEQYF
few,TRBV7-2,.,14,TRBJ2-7,TGTGCCAGCAGCCGACCGCCGAGCTCCTACGAGCAGTACTTC,CASSRPPSSYEQYF
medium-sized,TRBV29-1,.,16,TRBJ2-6,TGCAGCGTGTTCCGGGACATCCACTCTGGGGCCAACGTCCTGACTTTC,CSVFRDIHSGANVLTF
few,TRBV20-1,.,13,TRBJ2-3,TGCAGTGCTGAAAGGACCAACGATCATACGCAGTATTTT,CSAERTNDHTQYF
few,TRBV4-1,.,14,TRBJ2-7,TGCGCCAGTAAGATAACCGGGAGCTCCTACGAGCAGTACTTC,CASKITGSSYEQYF
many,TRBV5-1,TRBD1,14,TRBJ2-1,TGCGCCAGCAGCCTGGGACAGGGGATCGGGGAGCAGTTCTTC,CASSLGQGIGEQFF
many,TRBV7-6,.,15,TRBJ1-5,TGTGCCAGCAGCCCAGGGTTATATAGCAATCAGCCCCAGCATTTT,CASSPGLYSNQPQHF
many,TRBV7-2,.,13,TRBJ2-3,TGTGCCAGCAGCTCCGACCGCACAGATACGCAGTATTTT,CASSSDRTDTQYF
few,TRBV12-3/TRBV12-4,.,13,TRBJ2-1,TGTGCCAGTTCGGACTACCTATACAATGAGCAGTTCTTC,CASSDYLYNEQFF
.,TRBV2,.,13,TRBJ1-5,TGTGCCAGCCAAATCGGAACGCGTCAGCCCCAGCATTTT,CASQIGTRQPQHF
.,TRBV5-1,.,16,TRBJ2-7,TGCGCCAGCAGCTTGGATCGGTCGGTGGGTCTCTACGAGCAGTACTTC,CASSLDRSVGLYEQYF
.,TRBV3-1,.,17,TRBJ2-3,TGTGCCAGCTTACCAGGGGGACTTACCCCTAAGCTGGATACGCAGTATTTT,CASLPGGLTPKLDTQYF
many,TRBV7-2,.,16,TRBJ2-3,TGTGCCAGCAGCTTTAGTCCGGGACGAGGAACAGATACGCAGTATTTT,CASSFSPGRGTDTQYF
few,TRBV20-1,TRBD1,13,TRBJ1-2,TGCAGTGCTACAAACGACAGGGTCTATGGCTACACCTTC,CSATNDRVYGYTF
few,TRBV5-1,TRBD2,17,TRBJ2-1,TGCGCCAGCAGCAGGGGACTAGCGGGAGGGCCAAATAATGAGCAGTTCTTC,CASSRGLAGGPNNEQFF
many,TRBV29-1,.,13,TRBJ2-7,TGCAGCGTTGTACCAGGGGCATCCTACGAGCAGTACTTC,CSVVPGASYEQYF
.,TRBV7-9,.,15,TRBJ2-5,TGTGCCAGCAGCGGATCAAGGGGGGGCTGGGAGACCCAGTACTTC,CASSGSRGGWETQYF
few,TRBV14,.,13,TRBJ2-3,TGTGCCAGCAGCCAAGTTGGGACAAGTACGCAGTATTTT,CASSQVGTSTQYF
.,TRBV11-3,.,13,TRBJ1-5,TGTGCCAGCAGCGCCCTAAGCAATCAGCCCCAGCATTTT,CASSALSNQPQHF
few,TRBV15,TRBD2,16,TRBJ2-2,TGTGCCACCAGCATCGCGCGGGGGAGGGACACCGGGGAGCTGTTTTTT,CATSIARGRDTGELFF
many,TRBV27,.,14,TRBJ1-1,TGTGCCAGCAGTCCCTATGACAGAGCGGGATCGGCTTTCTTT,CASSPYDRAGSAFF
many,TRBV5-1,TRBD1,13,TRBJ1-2,TGCGCCAGCAGCTTGGCAGGACAGGGCGGCTACACCTTC,CASSLAGQGGYTF
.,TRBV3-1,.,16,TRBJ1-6,TGTGCCAGCAGCCAAGGTGGGGGGCGCCGGGATTCACCCCTCCACTTT,CASSQGGGRRDSPLHF
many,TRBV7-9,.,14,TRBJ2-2,TGTGCCAGCAGCTTTCTGCGGGACTCCGGGGAGCTGTTTTTT,CASSFLRDSGELFF
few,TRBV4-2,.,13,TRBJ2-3,TGTGCCAGCAGCCAAGGGTGGGAAGATACGCAGTATTTT,CASSQGWEDTQYF
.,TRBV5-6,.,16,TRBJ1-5,TGTGCCAGCAGCTTCGCGGGGAGGGGATCTGATCAGCCCCAGCATTTT,CASSFAGRGSDQPQHF
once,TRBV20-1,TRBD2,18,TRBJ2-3,TGCAGTGCCCCCCCAGGGACTAGCGGGATTAGCCGCACAGATACGCAGTATTTT,CSAPPGTSGISRTDTQYF
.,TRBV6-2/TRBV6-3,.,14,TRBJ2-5,TGTGCCAGCAGTTCCTGGGACTTCCAAGAGACCCAGTACTTC,CASSSWDFQETQYF
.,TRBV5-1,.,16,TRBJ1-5,TGCGCCAGCAGCTTGGGGGCCGGCGGCCTCAATCAGCCCCAGCATTTT,CASSLGAGGLNQPQHF
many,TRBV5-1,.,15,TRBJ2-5,TGCGCCAGCAGCTTGGCCTTTAAGGCCCAAGAGACCCAGTACTTC,CASSLAFKAQETQYF
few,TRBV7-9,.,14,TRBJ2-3,TGTGCCTCGGGGGCACCCCGAAGCACAGATACGCAGTATTTT,CASGAPRSTDTQYF
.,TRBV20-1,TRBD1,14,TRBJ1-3,TGCAGTGCTCCCGACAGGGGCTCTGGAAACACCATATATTTT,CSAPDRGSGNTIYF
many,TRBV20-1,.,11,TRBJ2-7,TGCAGTGCTAGCGGAGCCAACGAGCAGTACTTC,CSASGANEQYF
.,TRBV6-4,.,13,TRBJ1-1,TGTGCCAGCAGTGCCGAGGTAGGGACTGAAGCTTTCTTT,CASSAEVGTEAFF
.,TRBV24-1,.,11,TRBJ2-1,TGTGCCACCATGGGCAACAATGAGCAGTTCTTC,CATMGNNEQFF